Presented here are 19 T cell receptor beta chains from one specimen sequenced in a study of T cells in Graves' hyperthyroidism and ophthalmopathy. From RNA transcripts, TCR beta CDR3 regions were amplified. HTBI primers were the set used in a first-round RT-PCR of the TCR CDR3. TCRdb used MiXCR to reprocess the multiplex PCR reads, holding one entry per CDR3 protein. Among 650,000 to 850,000 distinct CDR3 sequences listed, over 15% were seen once. The sequencing sample was made of blood. These receptors were taken from a woman aged 45 to 65 with Graves' hyperthyroidism that later progressed to Graves' ophthalmopathy.

This clonotype was observed at least ten times. The chain is built from TRBV30 and TRBJ1-1; no firm D call. This CDR3 has 13 residues. V lost 1 base and J 6 bases, leaving 12 bases between the germline ends. Germline assignment: CDR1 GTSNPN and CDR2 SVGIG (reference sequence). CDR3 nucleotide sequence: TGTGCCTGGAGTGCGGGGTTTCTGGCTGAAGCTTTCTTT. Encoded protein: CAWSAGFLAEAFF.

CDR3 in DNA: TGCGCCAGCAATCCTGCGGGGGGCTACACAGATACGCAGTATTTT. This translates into CASNPAGGYTDTQYF. The chain uses TRBV10-2 and TRBJ2-3; 8 nucleotides line up with TRBD2. Germline trimming cut 7 bases from V and 2 bases from J; bases unmatched to any gene: 8. Germline loops: CDR1 WSHSY, CDR2 SAAADI. The CDR3 has 15 amino acids.

A remark on this clonotype: One end of the junction varies from germline; a read error may be responsible. V and J are TRBV18 and TRBJ2-4, with 8 bases aligning to TRBD1. The CDR3 covers 13 residues. CDR1 and CDR2 from the germline V gene are KGHSH and LQKENI. The CDR3 is CASSPGQGNVQYF. In DNA form, the CDR3 reads TGTGCCAGCTCACCCGGACAGGGAAACGTTCAGTACTTC.

This clonotype was observed a few times. This rearrangement joins TRBV5-1 to TRBJ2-1, with a tentative D call TRBD1 (6 bases). Germline CDR1 is SGHRS and CDR2 is YFSETQ. The CDR3 runs 17 residues. V was trimmed by 4 bases and J by 9 bases, leaving 26 bases between them. CDR3 nucleotides: TGCGCCAGCAGCCCAGGACAGCCCGAAATGGGGCAAGGTGAGCAGTTCTTC. This sequence encodes CASSPGQPEMGQGEQFF.

This clonotype was seen more than once but under ten times. The J gene is TRBJ1-6, the V gene TRBV18, with 7 bases identical to TRBD1. This CDR3 contains 15 residues. J was trimmed by 7 bases and V by 3 bases; bases with no gene match: 6. CDR1 is KGHSH, CDR2 LQKENI, per germline. CDR3 bases: TGTGCCAGCTCACCTGGAGTGACAGGGAATTCACCCCTCCACTTT. Its translation is CASSPGVTGNSPLHF. The full variable domain, its missing parts supplied by reference TRBV18 and TRBJ1-6, is NAGVMQNPRHLVRRRGQEARLRCSPMKGHSHVYWYRQLPEEGLKFMVYLQKENIIDESGMPKERFSAEFPKEGPSILRIQQVVRGDSAAYFCASSPGVTGNSPLHFGNGTRLTVT.

The chain links TRBV20-1 to TRBJ1-4, with D tentatively TRBD1 (5 bases). The CDR3 sequence is 13 residues long. Germline V CDR1 and CDR2: DFQATT, SNEGSKA (reference sequence). The V gene lost 6 bases and the J gene lost 3 bases, with 11 bases spanning the gap. This CDR3 reads CSAPGVANEKLFF. The CDR3 DNA follows: TGCAGTGCCCCGGGGGTAGCTAATGAAAAACTGTTTTTT.

This clonotype has only a few counts. The genes are TRBV20-1 and TRBJ1-5; TRBD1 matches at 9 bases. Germline V gives CDR1 DFQATT, CDR2 SNEGSKA (reference sequence). This CDR3 is built from 18 residues. Trimming removed 4 bases from V and 4 bases from J; junction bases left unmatched: 17. CDR3: CSANPAGTGSVWNQPQHF. CDR3 nucleotide sequence: TGCAGTGCTAACCCGGCCGGGACAGGGAGTGTCTGGAATCAGCCCCAGCATTTT.

This clonotype has more than one count but fewer than ten. The chain joins TRBV20-1 to TRBJ1-6, with unresolved D. The CDR3 sequence is 15 residues long. Germline V lookup: CDR1 DFQATT, CDR2 SNEGSKA (reference sequence). V dropped 4 bases and J dropped 4 bases, with 14 bases sitting between them. The CDR3 DNA sequence: TGCAGTGCTACCCGGGCCGCCACTTATAATTCACCCCTCCACTTT. Translation: CSATRAATYNSPLHF.

This clonotype showed up just a few times. This rearrangement joins TRBV5-1 to TRBJ2-1, with a weak D call TRBD1 (5 bases). The CDR3 length is 14 residues. Trimming removed 0 bases at V and 5 bases at J, with 9 bases between. Germline CDR1 is SGHRS and CDR2 is YFSETQ. CDR3 sequence: CASSLVTGDNEQFF. The CDR3 nucleotides read TGCGCCAGCAGCTTGGTTACAGGCGACAATGAGCAGTTCTTC.

This clonotype was counted only a few times. The junction does not match germline at one end; this may be a read error. This chain uses TRBV12-3 or TRBV12-4 with TRBJ1-4; D is possibly TRBD1 (5 bases). The CDR3 extends over 16 amino acids. In DNA form, the CDR3 reads TGTGCCGGCAGTTCCCTTCGGGACTTCCTTAATGAAAAACTGTTTTTT. This codes for CAGSSLRDFLNEKLFF.

V gene TRBV5-1 combines with J gene TRBJ1-4, with D unresolved. The CDR3 contains 13 residues. Germline V gives CDR1 SGHRS, CDR2 YFSETQ. The V end lost 3 bases, the J end lost 8 bases, and 11 bases lay between the germline ends. CDR3 protein: CASSSRVGEKLFF. The CDR3 DNA reads as TGCGCCAGCAGCTCCAGAGTGGGGGAAAAACTGTTTTTT.

This clonotype has ten or more counts. The chain is built from TRBV11-2 and TRBJ1-3; D is ambiguous. CDR1 and CDR2 from the germline V gene are SGHAT and FQNNGV. The CDR3 is 14 amino acids. Trimming shortened V by 2 bases and J by 0 bases, and 5 bases separated the two germline ends. DNA of the CDR3: TGTGCCAGCAGCTTAAGACGCTCTGGAAACACCATATATTTT. Amino acid sequence: CASSLRRSGNTIYF.

At least ten counts were recorded for this clonotype. This chain joins TRBV11-3 and TRBJ1-2, with D hard to call. From germline, CDR1 is SGHNT and CDR2 YENEEA. This CDR3 has 10 amino acids. V lost 8 bases and J 8 bases, leaving 9 bases between the germline ends. CDR3 DNA: TGTGCCAGCTTATGTGACGGCTACACCTTC. It is translated as CASLCDGYTF.

This clonotype was observed at least ten times. CDR3 in DNA: TGTGCCAGCAGCCAATCCGCTAGCAATCAGCCCCAGCATTTT. Protein sequence: CASSQSASNQPQHF. The chain employs TRBV3-1 and TRBJ1-5; D not certain. Germline lookup yields CDR1 LGHDT and CDR2 YNNKEL (reference sequence). With 2 bases removed from V and 0 bases from J, the gap between germline ends came to 5 bases. The CDR3 spans 14 residues.

This clonotype was seen repeatedly, ten times or more. The rearrangement joins TRBV6-6 to TRBJ1-2; possible D gene TRBD1, 5 bases. Per germline, CDR1 MNHNY and CDR2 SVGAGI (reference sequence). Deletions cut 2 bases from V and 3 bases from J, with 13 bases between. CDR3 length equals 15 residues. CDR3 nucleotide sequence: TGTGCCAGCAGTTACGGGTCAGGGCGGCACTATGGCTACACCTTC. It translates to CASSYGSGRHYGYTF.

This CDR3 reads CSARAVVGQPQHF. The CDR3 nucleotides read TGCAGTGCTAGAGCAGTAGTGGGTCAGCCCCAGCATTTT. The rearrangement uses TRBV20-1 and TRBJ1-5, with D hard to call. CDR3 size: 13 residues. Per the germline V gene, CDR1 is DFQATT and CDR2 is SNEGSKA (reference sequence). The V end lost 1 base, the J end lost 6 bases, and 10 bases lay between the germline ends.

This clonotype has only a few counts. The chain couples TRBV6-1 to TRBJ2-1; 12 bases line up with TRBD2. Germline CDR1 reads MNHNS; CDR2 reads SASEGT. The CDR3 is 13 amino acids. V trimming: 6 bases; J trimming: 9 bases; junction bases outside the gene matches: 3. CDR3 sequence: CASRPSGGVEQFF. The CDR3 region has the DNA TGTGCCAGCAGGCCTAGCGGGGGGGTTGAGCAGTTCTTC.

This clonotype was detected many times. The J gene is TRBJ2-5, the V gene TRBV30; no reliable D call. The V gene's germline CDR1 is GTSNPN and CDR2 SVGIG (reference sequence). Trimming pared 2 bases from V and 5 bases from J, leaving 6 bases between. The length of the CDR3 is 11 residues. In nucleotides, the CDR3 is TGTGCCTGGAGTACCAGGGAGACCCAGTACTTC. Translated: CAWSTRETQYF.

In its sample, this clonotype was seen many times. V is TRBV20-1 and J is TRBJ2-3, with D perhaps TRBD1 or TRBD2 (5 bases each). The germline gives CDR1 DFQATT, CDR2 SNEGSKA (reference sequence). The CDR3 has 16 amino acids. V was clipped by 1 base and J by 0 bases, with 14 bases between them. This CDR3 reads CSARAPPGSSTDTQYF. CDR3 DNA: TGCAGTGCTAGAGCTCCTCCAGGGAGTAGCACAGATACGCAGTATTTT.